The present T cell receptor (beta chain) was sequenced within a study of identifying expanded T cells in peripheral blood. Findings and limits, study-wide: Differentially abundant clones: around 1.1 between replicates, 15 to 17 at roughly 13 days, approximately 19 at four. Clone count variance between two-week samples rose with total template count.

Comment on this clone: The target antigen is unknown.

Produced via immunoSEQ multiplex PCR; TCRdb's table is partial and in-frame only. The sample contains around 120,000 clones, approximately 84% of which appear only once. The CDR3 is 15 amino acids. Per the germline V gene, CDR1 is SGHVS and CDR2 is FQNEAQ. V was cut by 2 bases and J by 3 bases, with 13 bases left in between. No infections or other immune events were documented during collection. The chain is built from TRBV7-8 and TRBJ1-1; D is unresolved. What was sequenced was blood. The source is a person between 18 and 75 years old in good health. DNA of the CDR3: TGTGCCAGCAGCTTATCTGGGAGGATGGACACTGAAGCTTTCTTT. Its translation is CASSLSGRMDTEAFF.